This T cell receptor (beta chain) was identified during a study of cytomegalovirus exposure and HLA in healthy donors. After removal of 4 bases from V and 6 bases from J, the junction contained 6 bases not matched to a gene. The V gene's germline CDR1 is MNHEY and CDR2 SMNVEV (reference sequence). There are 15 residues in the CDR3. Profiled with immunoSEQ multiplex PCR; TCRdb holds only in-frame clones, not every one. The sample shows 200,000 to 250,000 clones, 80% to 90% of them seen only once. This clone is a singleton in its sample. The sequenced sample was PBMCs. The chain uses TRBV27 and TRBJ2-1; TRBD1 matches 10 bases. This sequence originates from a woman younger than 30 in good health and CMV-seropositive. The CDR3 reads CASSSGTGAGNEQFF. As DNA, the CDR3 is TGTGCCAGCAGTTCTGGGACAGGGGCCGGCAATGAGCAGTTCTTC.